A single sample is the source of the 12 T cell receptor beta chains below, sequenced in a study of technical replicates of blood from a few donors. The protocol was immunoSEQ multiplex PCR, while the TCRdb copy is restricted to in-frame clones and leaves out a portion. The sample contains some 70,000 clones, roughly 90% of which appear only once. Input material: PBMCs. The receptors derive from a human donor in good health. Some clones in this sample may be carry-over from other donors' samples.

This clone was seen at least ten times. This sample includes further DNA sequences coding for the same CDR3. This chain joins TRBV4-2 and TRBJ1-5; possible D gene TRBD1, 5 bases. The CDR3 consists of 13 residues. With 1 base removed from V and 6 bases from J, the gap between germline ends came to 7 bases. Germline V CDR1 and CDR2: LGHNA, YNFKEQ. The CDR3 region is CASSQGGGQPQHF. The CDR3, as DNA: TGTGCCAGCAGCCAAGGGGGGGGTCAGCCCCAGCATTTT.

The gene calls are TRBV19 and TRBJ2-6; 7 positions match TRBD1. V trimming: 1 base; J trimming: 0 bases; junction bases outside the gene matches: 3. The CDR3 spans 17 residues. Germline CDR1 reads LNHDA; CDR2 reads SQIVND (reference sequence). In nucleotides, the CDR3 is TGTGCCAGTAGTATAGGGACAGGCCTCTCTGGGGCCAACGTCCTGACTTTC. This translates into CASSIGTGLSGANVLTF.

This chain links TRBV5-1 with TRBJ2-7; D remains ambiguous. Germline V gives CDR1 SGHRS, CDR2 YFSETQ. V was shortened by 5 bases and J by 3 bases, with 12 bases between the two germline ends. This CDR3 comprises 13 residues. Written as DNA, the CDR3 is TGCGCCAGCAGTTTCGCGGCAAACTACGAGCAGTACTTC. This gives the protein CASSFAANYEQYF. Variable domain in full (rest from reference TRBV5-1 and TRBJ2-7): KAGVTQTPRYLIKTRGQQVTLSCSPISGHRSVSWYQQTPGQGLQFLFEYFSETQRNKGNFPGRFSGRQFSNSRSEMNVSTLELGDSALYLCASSFAANYEQYFGPGTRLTVT.

V is TRBV9 and J is TRBJ2-3, with 9 bases matching TRBD1. The CDR3 runs 16 residues. CDR1 and CDR2 (germline): SGDLS, YYNGEE. J was trimmed by 3 bases and V by 4 bases; bases with no gene match: 9. CDR3 sequence: CASSFAGTGTTDTQYF. Written as DNA, the CDR3 is TGTGCCAGCAGCTTCGCCGGGACAGGGACAACAGATACGCAGTATTTT.

This sequence joins TRBV27 and TRBJ1-6, with TRBD1 identical over 10 bases. V dropped 1 base and J dropped 7; count of bases not matched to a gene: 4. The CDR3 totals 16 residues. The germline CDR1 and CDR2 sequences are MNHEY and SMNVEV (reference sequence). The DNA for the CDR3 is TGTGCCAGCAGTTTATTGACAGGGGGCAGGAATTCACCCCTCCACTTT. Its translation: CASSLLTGGRNSPLHF.

V is TRBV5-1 and J is TRBJ2-1, with TRBD2 matching 10 bases. The ends lost 4 bases at V and 8 bases at J; junction bases unmatched: 18. Germline V gene lookup returns CDR1 SGHRS and CDR2 YFSETQ. The CDR3 extends over 18 amino acids. The CDR3 loop is CASSPVGLAVQRLDEQFF. The CDR3 nucleotides read TGCGCCAGCAGCCCCGTCGGACTAGCGGTTCAACGTCTTGATGAGCAGTTCTTC. The full variable domain, completed using reference TRBV5-1 and TRBJ2-1, is KAGVTQTPRYLIKTRGQQVTLSCSPISGHRSVSWYQQTPGQGLQFLFEYFSETQRNKGNFPGRFSGRQFSNSRSEMNVSTLELGDSALYLCASSPVGLAVQRLDEQFFGPGTRLTVL.

The chain has TRBV25-1 and TRBJ2-7; unclear D gene. The CDR3 is made up of 14 amino acids. The germline V gene encodes CDR1 MGHDK and CDR2 SYGVNS. Trimming pared 2 bases from V and 2 bases from J, leaving 10 bases between. CDR3 DNA sequence: TGTGCCAGCAGTGAAGGCGACCGGGCCTACGAGCAGTACTTC. Translation gives CASSEGDRAYEQYF.

J is TRBJ2-7 and V is TRBV27; D not certain. Germline V lookup: CDR1 MNHEY, CDR2 SMNVEV (reference sequence). The CDR3 extends over 13 amino acids. V lost 8 bases and J 0 bases, leaving 11 bases between the germline ends. CDR3 amino acids: CASALSSSYEQYF. The CDR3 DNA is TGTGCCAGCGCCCTCTCTAGCTCCTACGAGCAGTACTTC.

This clone has a single count. The chain joins TRBV19 to TRBJ2-7; 9 bases line up with TRBD1. V lost 1 base, J lost 4 bases, and 5 bases stayed unmatched. The germline CDR1 and CDR2 sequences are LNHDA and SQIVND (reference sequence). The CDR3 loop spans 15 amino acids. The CDR3: CASSIVGTGLYEQYF. The CDR3 nucleotides are TGTGCCAGTAGTATAGTCGGGACAGGGTTATACGAGCAGTACTTC.

This clone was detected only a few times. V usage is TRBV13 and J usage is TRBJ2-1, with 11 bases fitting TRBD1. The CDR3 sequence is 15 residues long. Germline CDR1 and CDR2: PRHDT and FYEKMQ (reference sequence). With V trimmed by 1 base and J by 6 bases, 2 bases remained unmatched. This CDR3 reads CASSLEGQGVNEQFF. The CDR3 coding sequence is TGTGCCAGCAGCTTAGAGGGACAGGGGGTCAATGAGCAGTTCTTC. Full variable domain (rest looked up from reference TRBV13 and TRBJ2-1): AAGVIQSPRHLIKEKRETATLKCYPIPRHDTVYWYQQGPGQDPQFLISFYEKMQSDKGSIPDRFSAQQFSDYHSELNMSSLELGDSALYFCASSLEGQGVNEQFFGPGTRLTVL.

This clone has just one count. This rearrangement joins TRBV6-1 to TRBJ2-4; D may be TRBD2 (5 bases). The germline V gene has CDR1 MNHNS and CDR2 SASEGT. Trimming pared 5 bases from V and 1 base from J, leaving 12 bases between. CDR3 size: 15 residues. CDR3 loop: CASSSPGEAKNIQYF. CDR3 coding DNA: TGTGCCAGCAGTTCCCCCGGGGAGGCCAAAAACATTCAGTACTTC.

This clone was seen a few times. The rearrangement uses TRBV11-2 and TRBJ2-1, with unresolved D. This CDR3 contains 16 residues. V was pared by 2 bases and J by 0 bases, with 11 bases between. Per germline, CDR1 SGHAT and CDR2 FQNNGV. CDR3 residues: CASSLSGSSSYNEQFF. In DNA, the CDR3 is TGTGCCAGCAGCTTATCCGGGTCGAGCTCCTACAATGAGCAGTTCTTC.